This T cell receptor (beta chain) was found in a study of T-cell reconstitution after alpha-beta-depleted transplantation in children. Using unique molecular identifiers, the investigators prepared the TCRbeta library. TCRdb re-analysed the PCR reads in MiXCR, keeping a single row per CDR3 protein. The sample comprises around 500,000 distinct CDR3 sequences, under 15% of which are singletons, and more than 5.5% rests with the top ten. The CDR3 runs 13 residues. The germline V and J ends were trimmed by 2 bases and 4 bases, with 4 bases remaining between them. Germline lookup yields CDR1 KGHDR and CDR2 SFDVKD.

Sequences were derived from PBMCs from the stem cell graft donor, sampled from the stem cell graft. V gene TRBV24-1 combines with J gene TRBJ2-2; no clear D gene. This TCR came from a human donor who donated a stem cell graft to a child with combined immunodeficiency. In nucleotides, the CDR3 is TGTGCCACCAGTGATTGGGGCACCGGGGAGCTGTTTTTT. Amino acids: CATSDWGTGELFF.